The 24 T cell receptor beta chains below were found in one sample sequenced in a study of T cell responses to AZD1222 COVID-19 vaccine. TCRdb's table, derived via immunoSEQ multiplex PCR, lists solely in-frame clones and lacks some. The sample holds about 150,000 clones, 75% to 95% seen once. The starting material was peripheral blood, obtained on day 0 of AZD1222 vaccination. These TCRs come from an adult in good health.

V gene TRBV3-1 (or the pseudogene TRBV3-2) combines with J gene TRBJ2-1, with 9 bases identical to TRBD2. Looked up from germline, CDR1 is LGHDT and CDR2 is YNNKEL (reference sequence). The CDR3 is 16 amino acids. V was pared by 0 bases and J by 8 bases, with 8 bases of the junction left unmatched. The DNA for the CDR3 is TGTGCCAGCAGCCAAGATCCCCTAGCGGGATTGCATGAGCAGTTCTTC. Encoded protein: CASSQDPLAGLHEQFF.

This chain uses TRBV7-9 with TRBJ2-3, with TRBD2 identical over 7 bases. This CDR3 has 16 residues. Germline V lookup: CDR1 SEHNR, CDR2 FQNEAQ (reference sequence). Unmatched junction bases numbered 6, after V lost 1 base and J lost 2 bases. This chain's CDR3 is CASSLGEGIFTDTQYF. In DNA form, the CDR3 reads TGTGCCAGCAGCTTAGGGGAGGGGATATTCACAGATACGCAGTATTTT.

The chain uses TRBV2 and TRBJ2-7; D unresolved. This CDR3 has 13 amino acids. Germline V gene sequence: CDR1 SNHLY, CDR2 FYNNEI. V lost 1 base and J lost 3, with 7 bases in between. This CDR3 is CASSEGPRYEQYF. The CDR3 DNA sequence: TGTGCCAGCAGTGAAGGGCCTCGCTACGAGCAGTACTTC.

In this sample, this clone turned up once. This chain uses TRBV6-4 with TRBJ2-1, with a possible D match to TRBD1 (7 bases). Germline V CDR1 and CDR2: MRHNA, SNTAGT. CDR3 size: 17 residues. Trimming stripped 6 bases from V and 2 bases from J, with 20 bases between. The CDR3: CASRAWRGRVTYNEQFF. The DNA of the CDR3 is TGTGCCAGCAGGGCTTGGAGGGGGCGGGTTACCTACAATGAGCAGTTCTTC.

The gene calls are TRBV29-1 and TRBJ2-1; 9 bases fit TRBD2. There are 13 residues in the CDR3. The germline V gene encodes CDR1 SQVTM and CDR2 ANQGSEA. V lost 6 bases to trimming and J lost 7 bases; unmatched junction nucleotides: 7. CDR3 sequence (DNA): TGCAGCGTCCCTAGCGGGATTAATAATGAGCAGTTCTTC. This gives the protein CSVPSGINNEQFF.

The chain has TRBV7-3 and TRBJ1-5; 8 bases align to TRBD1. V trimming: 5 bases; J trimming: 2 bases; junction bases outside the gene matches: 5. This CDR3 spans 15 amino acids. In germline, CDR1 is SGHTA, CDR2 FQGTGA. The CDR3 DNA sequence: TGTGCCAGCAGCATTACAGGGGGAGGCAATCAGCCCCAGCATTTT. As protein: CASSITGGGNQPQHF.

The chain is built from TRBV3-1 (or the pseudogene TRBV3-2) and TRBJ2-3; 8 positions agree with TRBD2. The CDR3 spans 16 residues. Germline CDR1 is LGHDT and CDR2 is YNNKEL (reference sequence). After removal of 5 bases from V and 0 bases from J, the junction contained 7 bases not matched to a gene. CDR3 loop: CASSIRLATSTDTQYF. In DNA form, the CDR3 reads TGTGCCAGCAGCATCAGACTAGCGACTAGCACAGATACGCAGTATTTT.

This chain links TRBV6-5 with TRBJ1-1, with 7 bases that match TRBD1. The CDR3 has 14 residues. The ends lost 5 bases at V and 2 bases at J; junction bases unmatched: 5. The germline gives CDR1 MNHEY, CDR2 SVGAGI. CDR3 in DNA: TGTGCCAGCAGTCCCCGACAGGGAAACACTGAAGCTTTCTTT. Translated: CASSPRQGNTEAFF.

CDR3 coding DNA: TGTGCCAGCCAAGGGGGGGAGACGGAAGCCAAAAACATTCAGTACTTC. Its translation is CASQGGETEAKNIQYF. The V and J genes are TRBV2 and TRBJ2-4; the D gene is possibly TRBD2 (7 bases). The V end lost 8 bases, the J end lost 0 bases, and 17 bases lay between the germline ends. The CDR3 consists of 16 residues. Germline assignment: CDR1 SNHLY and CDR2 FYNNEI.

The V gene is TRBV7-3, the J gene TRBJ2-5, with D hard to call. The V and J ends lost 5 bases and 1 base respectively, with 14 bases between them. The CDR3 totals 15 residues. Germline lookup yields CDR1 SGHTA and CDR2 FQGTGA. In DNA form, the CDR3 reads TGTGCCAGCAGCCGAACCCGGAACAGCCAAGAGACCCAGTACTTC. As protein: CASSRTRNSQETQYF. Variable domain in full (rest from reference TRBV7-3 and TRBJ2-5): GAGVSQTPSNKVTEKGKYVELRCDPISGHTALYWYRQSLGQGPEFLIYFQGTGAADDSGLPNDRFFAVRPEGSVSTLKIQRTERGDSAVYLCASSRTRNSQETQYFGPGTRLLVL.

CDR3 in amino acids: CASSYQRSTDTQYF. CDR3 coding DNA: TGTGCCAGCAGCTACCAGCGGTCCACAGATACGCAGTATTTT. V gene TRBV7-3 combines with J gene TRBJ2-3; D is possibly TRBD2 (5 bases). This CDR3 is built from 14 residues. Germline V gene lookup returns CDR1 SGHTA and CDR2 FQGTGA. V was clipped by 4 bases and J by 2 bases, with 10 bases between them.

Here the CDR3 reads CASSEGGLSNTEAFF. The CDR3 DNA reads as TGTGCCAGCAGTGAAGGTGGTCTTTCAAACACTGAAGCTTTCTTT. This chain connects TRBV2 to TRBJ1-1, with D hard to call. V was pared by 1 base and J by 2 bases, with 11 bases between. This CDR3 is 15 amino acids long. Germline V CDR1 and CDR2: SNHLY, FYNNEI.

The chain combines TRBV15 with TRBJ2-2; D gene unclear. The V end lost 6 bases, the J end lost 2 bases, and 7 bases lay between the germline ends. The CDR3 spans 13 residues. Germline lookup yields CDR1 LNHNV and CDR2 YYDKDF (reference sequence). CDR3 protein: CATSYINTGELFF. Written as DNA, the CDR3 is TGTGCCACCAGTTACATAAACACCGGGGAGCTGTTTTTT.

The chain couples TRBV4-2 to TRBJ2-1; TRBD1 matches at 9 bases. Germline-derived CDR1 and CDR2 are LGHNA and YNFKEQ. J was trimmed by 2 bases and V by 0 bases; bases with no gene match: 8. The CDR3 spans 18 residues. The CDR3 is CASSQDLPGQGPYNEQFF. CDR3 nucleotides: TGTGCCAGCAGCCAAGACCTACCGGGACAGGGCCCCTACAATGAGCAGTTCTTC.

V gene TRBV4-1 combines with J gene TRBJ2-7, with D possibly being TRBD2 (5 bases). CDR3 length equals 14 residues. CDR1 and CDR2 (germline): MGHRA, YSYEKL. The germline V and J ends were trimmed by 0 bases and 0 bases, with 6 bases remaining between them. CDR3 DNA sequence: TGCGCCAGCAGCCAAGACCGGGGCTCCTACGAGCAGTACTTC. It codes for CASSQDRGSYEQYF.

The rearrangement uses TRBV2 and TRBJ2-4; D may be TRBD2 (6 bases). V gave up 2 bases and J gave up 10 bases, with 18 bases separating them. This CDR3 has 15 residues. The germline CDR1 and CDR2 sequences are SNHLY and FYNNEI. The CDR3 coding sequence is TGTGCCAGCAGTGAACCCAGGACTACCCGTTCTATTCAGTACTTC. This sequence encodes CASSEPRTTRSIQYF.

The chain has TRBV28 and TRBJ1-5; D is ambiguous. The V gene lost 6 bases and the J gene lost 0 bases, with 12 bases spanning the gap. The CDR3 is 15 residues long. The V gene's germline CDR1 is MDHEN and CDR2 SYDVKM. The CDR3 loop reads CASRGGEISNQPQHF. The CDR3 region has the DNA TGTGCCAGCAGAGGCGGGGAGATTAGCAATCAGCCCCAGCATTTT.

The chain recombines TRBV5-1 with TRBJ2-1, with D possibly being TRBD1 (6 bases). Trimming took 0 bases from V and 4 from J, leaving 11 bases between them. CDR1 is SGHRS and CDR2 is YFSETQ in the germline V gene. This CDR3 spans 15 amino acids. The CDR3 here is CASSLEGQTYNEQFF. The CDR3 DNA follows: TGCGCCAGCAGCTTGGAAGGACAGACATACAATGAGCAGTTCTTC.

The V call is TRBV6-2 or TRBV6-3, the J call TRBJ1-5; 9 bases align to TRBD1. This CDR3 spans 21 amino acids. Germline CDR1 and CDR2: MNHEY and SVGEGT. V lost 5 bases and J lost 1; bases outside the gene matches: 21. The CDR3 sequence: CASSPYPRRDRERVSNQPQHF. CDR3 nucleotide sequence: TGTGCCAGCAGTCCGTACCCGAGACGGGACAGGGAGAGGGTAAGCAATCAGCCCCAGCATTTT.

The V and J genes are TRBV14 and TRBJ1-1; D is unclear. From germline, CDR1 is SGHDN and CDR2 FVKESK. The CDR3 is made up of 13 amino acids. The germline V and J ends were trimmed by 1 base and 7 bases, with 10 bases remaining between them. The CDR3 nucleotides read TGTGCCAGCAGCCAAGGACTAGCCCTTGAAGCTTTCTTT. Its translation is CASSQGLALEAFF.

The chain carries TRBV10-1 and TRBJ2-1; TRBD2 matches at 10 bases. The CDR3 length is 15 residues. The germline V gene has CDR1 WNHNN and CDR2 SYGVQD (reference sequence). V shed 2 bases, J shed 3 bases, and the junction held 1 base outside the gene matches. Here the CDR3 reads CASSETSGNYNEQFF. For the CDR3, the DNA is TGCGCCAGCAGTGAGACTAGCGGGAACTACAATGAGCAGTTCTTC.

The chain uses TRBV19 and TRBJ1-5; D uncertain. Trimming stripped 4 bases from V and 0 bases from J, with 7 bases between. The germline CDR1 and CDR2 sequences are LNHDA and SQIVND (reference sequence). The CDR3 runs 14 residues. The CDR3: CASSTVISNQPQHF. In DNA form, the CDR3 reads TGTGCCAGTAGTACCGTGATTAGCAATCAGCCCCAGCATTTT. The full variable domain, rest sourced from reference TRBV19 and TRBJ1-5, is DGGITQSPKYLFRKEGQNVTLSCEQNLNHDAMYWYRQDPGQGLRLIYYSQIVNDFQKGDIAEGYSVSREKKESFPLTVTSAQKNPTAFYLCASSTVISNQPQHFGDGTRLSIL.

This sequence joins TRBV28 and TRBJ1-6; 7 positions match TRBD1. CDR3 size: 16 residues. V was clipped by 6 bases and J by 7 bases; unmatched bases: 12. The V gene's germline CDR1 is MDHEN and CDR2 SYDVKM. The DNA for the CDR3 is TGTGCCAGCAGGTTGACAGGACAGGCCAGGAATTCACCCCTCCACTTT. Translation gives CASRLTGQARNSPLHF.

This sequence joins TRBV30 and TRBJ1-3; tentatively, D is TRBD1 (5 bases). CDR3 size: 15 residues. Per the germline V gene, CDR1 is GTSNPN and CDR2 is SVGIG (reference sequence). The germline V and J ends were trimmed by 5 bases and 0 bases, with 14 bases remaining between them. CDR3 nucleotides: TGTGCCTGGGCCCATCAGGGCCGCTCTGGAAACACCATATATTTT. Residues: CAWAHQGRSGNTIYF.